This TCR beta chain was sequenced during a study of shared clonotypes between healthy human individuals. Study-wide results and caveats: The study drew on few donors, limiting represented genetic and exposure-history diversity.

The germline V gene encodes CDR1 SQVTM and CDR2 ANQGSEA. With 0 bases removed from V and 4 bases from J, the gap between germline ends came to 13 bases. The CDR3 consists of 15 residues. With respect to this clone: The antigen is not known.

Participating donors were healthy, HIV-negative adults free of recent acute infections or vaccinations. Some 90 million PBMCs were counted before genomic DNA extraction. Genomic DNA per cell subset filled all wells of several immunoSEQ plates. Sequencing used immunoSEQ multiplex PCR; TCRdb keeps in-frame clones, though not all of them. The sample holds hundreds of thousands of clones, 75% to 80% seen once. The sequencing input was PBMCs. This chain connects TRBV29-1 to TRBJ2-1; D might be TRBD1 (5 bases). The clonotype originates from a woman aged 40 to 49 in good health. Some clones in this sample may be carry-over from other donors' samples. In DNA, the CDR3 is TGCAGCGTTGAAGACAGTGGACAATTATACAATGAGCAGTTCTTC. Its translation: CSVEDSGQLYNEQFF.